The rows below give T cell receptor beta chains drawn from one sample of a study of cytomegalovirus exposure and HLA in healthy donors. Clones were read by immunoSEQ multiplex PCR, and TCRdb kept only the in-frame ones, dropping some. This table holds 130,000 or so clones, over 75% found once. The material sequenced was PBMCs. These TCRs come from a man between 25 and 39 years old in good health and CMV-seronegative. CDR3s leave out the opening cysteine and the closing phenylalanine or tryptophan. A clone size is listed for some rows: how often the clone was seen (once, few, many), or a class if it is expanded.

clone_size: -
v_call: TRBV5-6
cdr3_aa: ASSSDRGLPDTQY

clone_size: -
v_call: TRBV5-6
cdr3_aa: ASSLQGQGLNIQY

clone_size: -
v_call: TRBV27
cdr3_aa: ASRVGLAGGENTDTQY

clone_size: -
v_call: TRBV5-1
cdr3_aa: ASSLSAGGPAYEQY

clone_size: -
v_call: TRBV5-8
cdr3_aa: ASLQGGQPQH

clone_size: once
v_call: TRBV18
cdr3_aa: ASSPTSGTVETQY

clone_size: -
v_call: TRBV5-4
cdr3_aa: ASSPSVDTQY

clone_size: -
v_call: TRBV28
cdr3_aa: ASSLRGQPQH

clone_size: -
v_call: TRBV7-9
cdr3_aa: ASSWGVEQY

clone_size: -
v_call: TRBV30
cdr3_aa: AWSAGTGPAYEQY

clone_size: -
v_call: TRBV4-1
cdr3_aa: ASSWLTGGETPLH

clone_size: -
v_call: TRBV6-5
cdr3_aa: ASSLDRDGYYGYT

clone_size: -
v_call: TRBV4-3
cdr3_aa: ASSLTRTGKNTEAF

clone_size: -
v_call: TRBV2
cdr3_aa: ASSVSGGNTEAF

clone_size: -
v_call: TRBV13
cdr3_aa: ASSRTGFGEKLF

clone_size: -
v_call: TRBV29-1
cdr3_aa: SVDGGHGYT

clone_size: few
v_call: TRBV29-1
cdr3_aa: SVKGQGYEQY

clone_size: -
v_call: TRBV4-1
cdr3_aa: ASSQELDNTEAF

clone_size: -
v_call: TRBV4-1
cdr3_aa: ASSQERDQPQH

clone_size: -
v_call: TRBV27
cdr3_aa: AFLYGRSYEQY

clone_size: -
v_call: TRBV4-2
cdr3_aa: ASSQQGTGANVLT

clone_size: few
v_call: TRBV29-1
cdr3_aa: SPGGYSDGYT

clone_size: -
v_call: TRBV10-3
cdr3_aa: ATAGQGQSNEQF

clone_size: few
v_call: TRBV15
cdr3_aa: ATSRGAGGSYEQY

clone_size: -
v_call: TRBV27
cdr3_aa: ASRFSGPPYNEQF

clone_size: -
v_call: TRBV7-2
cdr3_aa: ASSRGVELGGNTIY

clone_size: -
v_call: TRBV7-9
cdr3_aa: ASSFGDRGQETQY

clone_size: -
v_call: TRBV6-5
cdr3_aa: ASSLAPTYEQY

clone_size: few
v_call: TRBV10-3
cdr3_aa: AISEGLRTEAF

clone_size: few
v_call: TRBV7-6
cdr3_aa: ASSPREAIRAYEQY

clone_size: -
v_call: TRBV5-1
cdr3_aa: ASSYDRAGNTIY

clone_size: -
v_call: TRBV6-1
cdr3_aa: ASSVGGAGTDTQY

clone_size: few
v_call: TRBV6-1
cdr3_aa: ASTSGGFRTDTQY

clone_size: -
v_call: TRBV9
cdr3_aa: ASSVLSSGDNEQF

clone_size: -
v_call: TRBV6-5
cdr3_aa: ASTSVNSPLH

clone_size: -
v_call: TRBV25-1
cdr3_aa: ASSEWDSWSTNEKLF

clone_size: -
v_call: TRBV28
cdr3_aa: ASSFPVGQPQH

clone_size: -
v_call: TRBV13
cdr3_aa: ASSTASGRASNEQF

clone_size: -
v_call: TRBV5-1
cdr3_aa: ASSLQGPAGELF

clone_size: -
v_call: TRBV10-1
cdr3_aa: ASRDFLQSYEQY

clone_size: -
v_call: TRBV29-1
cdr3_aa: SVKKTYRDRTNYGYT

clone_size: -
v_call: TRBV14
cdr3_aa: ASSDRSSSYNEQF

clone_size: -
v_call: TRBV6-5
cdr3_aa: ASRDRAAEAF

clone_size: -
v_call: TRBV7-7
cdr3_aa: ASSEHRHQPQH

clone_size: once
v_call: TRBV30
cdr3_aa: AWSSFSGAYSYEQY

clone_size: few
v_call: TRBV18
cdr3_aa: ASSLSGYGYT

clone_size: -
v_call: TRBV5-6
cdr3_aa: ASSLGGKRPNTGELF

clone_size: -
v_call: TRBV5-6
cdr3_aa: ASSPGQLKETQY

clone_size: -
v_call: TRBV28
cdr3_aa: ASSPRLAGLHEQY

clone_size: few
v_call: TRBV7-3
cdr3_aa: ASSPGQFQETQY

clone_size: few
v_call: TRBV4-1
cdr3_aa: ASSPWDSQETQY

clone_size: -
v_call: TRBV4-3
cdr3_aa: ASSQGQGARNEKLF

clone_size: once
v_call: TRBV6-1
cdr3_aa: ASSEAFWGGQPQH

clone_size: few
v_call: TRBV7-3
cdr3_aa: ASSRQENTEAF

clone_size: -
v_call: TRBV7-8
cdr3_aa: ASSSALSHYEQY